This T cell receptor (beta chain) was recovered during a study of cytomegalovirus exposure and HLA in healthy donors. General study points: Segments of the TCR beta V type were, in most cases, productive about 90% or about 30% of the time in an earlier analysis. Researchers reported in a later analysis that a missense DCLRE1C variant was tied to TCR beta V- and J-gene trimming.

This clone was observed a single time. Its specificity is not known. Amplification used 60 Vbeta primers and 13 Jbeta primers. Measured with immunoSEQ multiplex PCR; TCRdb has only the in-frame clones, and not every one. Here the sample spans approximately 170,000 clones, around 72% being singletons. The CDR3 loop spans 13 amino acids. From germline, CDR1 is MNHNS and CDR2 SASEGT. The V end was cut by 6 bases, the J end by 7 bases, with 16 bases between. The V call is TRBV6-1, the J call TRBJ2-7, with D maybe TRBD1 (7 bases). The sequenced sample was PBMCs. The TCR comes from a man aged 50 or older in good health and CMV-seronegative. As DNA, the CDR3 is TGTGCCAGCAGAGACAGGGCCCGGGGGGAGCAGTACTTC. It specifies CASRDRARGEQYF.